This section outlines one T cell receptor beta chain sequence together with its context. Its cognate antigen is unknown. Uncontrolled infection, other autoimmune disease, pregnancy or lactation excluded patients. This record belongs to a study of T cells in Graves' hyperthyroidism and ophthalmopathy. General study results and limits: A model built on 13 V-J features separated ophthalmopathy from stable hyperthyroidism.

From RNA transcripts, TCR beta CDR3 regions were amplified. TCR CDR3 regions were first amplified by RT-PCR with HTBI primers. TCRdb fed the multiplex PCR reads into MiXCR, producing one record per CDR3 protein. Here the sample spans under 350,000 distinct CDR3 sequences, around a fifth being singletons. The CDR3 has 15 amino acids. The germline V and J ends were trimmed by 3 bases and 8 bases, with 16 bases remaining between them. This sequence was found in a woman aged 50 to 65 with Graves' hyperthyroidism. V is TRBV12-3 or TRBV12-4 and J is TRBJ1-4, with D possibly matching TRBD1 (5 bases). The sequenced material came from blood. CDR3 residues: CASSLGDRPGEKLFF. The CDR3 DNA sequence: TGTGCCAGCAGTTTGGGGGACCGCCCTGGAGAAAAACTGTTTTTT.